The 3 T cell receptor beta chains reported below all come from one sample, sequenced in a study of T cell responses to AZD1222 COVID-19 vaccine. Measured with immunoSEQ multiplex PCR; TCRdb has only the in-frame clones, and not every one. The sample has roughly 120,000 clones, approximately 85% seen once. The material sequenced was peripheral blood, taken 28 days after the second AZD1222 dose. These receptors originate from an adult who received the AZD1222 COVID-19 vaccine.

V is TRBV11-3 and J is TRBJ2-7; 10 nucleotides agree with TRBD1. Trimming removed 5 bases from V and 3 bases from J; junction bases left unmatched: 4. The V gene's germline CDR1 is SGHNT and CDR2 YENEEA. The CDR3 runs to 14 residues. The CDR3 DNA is TGTGCCAGCAGCCGCGGACAGGGGGGCTACGAGCAGTACTTC. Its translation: CASSRGQGGYEQYF.

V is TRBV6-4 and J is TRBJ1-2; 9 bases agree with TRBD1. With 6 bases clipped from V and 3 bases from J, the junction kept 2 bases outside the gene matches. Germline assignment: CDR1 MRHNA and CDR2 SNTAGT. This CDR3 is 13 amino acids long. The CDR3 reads CASSRTGDYGYTF. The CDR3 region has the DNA TGTGCCAGCAGCAGGACAGGGGACTATGGCTACACCTTC.

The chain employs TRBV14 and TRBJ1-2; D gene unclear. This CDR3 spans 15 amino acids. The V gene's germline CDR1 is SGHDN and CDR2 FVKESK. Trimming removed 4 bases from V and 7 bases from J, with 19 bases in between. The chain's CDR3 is CASSPRPGLRSGYTF. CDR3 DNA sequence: TGTGCCAGCAGCCCTAGGCCGGGTTTGAGAAGTGGCTACACCTTC.